The table lists the clone carrying this T cell receptor (beta chain) with a few counts. Its antigen is not identified. This record comes from a study of T-cell memory formation after mild COVID-19. Study observations and caveats: Cross-reactive memory seemingly joined, as some responding clones were found in pre-infection memory.

The CDR3 is made up of 15 amino acids. The J segment lost 2 bases and the V segment lost 6 bases, leaving 9 bases of the junction unmatched. From germline, CDR1 is DFQATT and CDR2 SNEGSKA (reference sequence). Using constant-segment primers, 5'RACE produced TCR alpha and TCR beta cDNA libraries carrying sample barcodes and UMIs. TCRdb redid the calling of the 5' RACE reads with MiXCR, one entry per CDR3 protein. The sample holds fewer than 550,000 distinct CDR3 sequences, approximately 20% seen once. This clonotype originated in an adult woman who had mild COVID-19 (a few samples of this study predate the infection). Cell type and time point are not known. The chain uses TRBV20-1 and TRBJ2-3; 9 nucleotides agree with TRBD1. The sample consisted of PBMCs or a T cell subset sorted from them (not recorded which). The CDR3 nucleotides read TGCAGTGCGACGTCCCGGGACAGGGTCACAGATACGCAGTATTTT. It specifies CSATSRDRVTDTQYF.